This TCR beta chain was identified in a study of CD8 T cells in ankylosing spondylitis. Regarding the study as a whole: Seemingly distinctive of ankylosing spondylitis blood was a TCR beta motif formed by eight highly homologous variants.

About this clonotype: Its target is unknown.

Libraries of TCR beta came from quantitative 5'-RACE with molecular barcodes. A single record per CDR3 protein comes from TCRdb applying MiXCR to the 5' RACE reads. This table has about 700,000 distinct CDR3 sequences, around 19% appearing once. Germline lookup yields CDR1 LNHDA and CDR2 SQIVND (reference sequence). The CDR3 runs 12 residues. V was trimmed by 10 bases and J by 2 bases, leaving 12 bases between them. The chain couples TRBV19 to TRBJ2-7; D is possibly TRBD1 or TRBD2 (5 bases each). This receptor was identified in a male donor with ankylosing spondylitis. The sequenced sample consisted of blood, either unsorted or a sorted T cell fraction (not recorded which). The CDR3 loop reads CATGTDAYEQYF. The CDR3 bases are TGTGCCACCGGGACGGATGCCTACGAGCAGTACTTC.